A selection of T cell receptor beta chains follows, all from one sample in a study of T cell responses to AZD1222 COVID-19 vaccine. This table comes from immunoSEQ multiplex PCR, and its TCRdb copy is limited to in-frame clones, with some not included. The sample table sets out about 140,000 clones. The sample consisted of peripheral blood. The receptors derive from an adult in good health. The CDR3 runs from the conserved cysteine through the conserved F or W. D genes are given only for firm matches.

J: TRBJ1-2; V: TRBV6-2/TRBV6-3; D: TRBD1; DNA: TGTGCCAGCAGTTTCTATCCCGGGACAGGGTCTGGCTACACCTTC; CDR3: CASSFYPGTGSGYTF
J: TRBJ1-2; V: TRBV12-3/TRBV12-4; D: TRBD1; DNA: TGTGCCAGCAGTTGGGGGACAGCTGGAGGCTACACCTTC; CDR3: CASSWGTAGGYTF
J: TRBJ2-1; V: TRBV6-5; D: NA; DNA: TGTGCCAGCAGTTATAGGGCCATCCATGAGCAGTTCTTC; CDR3: CASSYRAIHEQFF
J: TRBJ1-1; V: TRBV7-9; D: TRBD1; DNA: TGTGCCAGCAGCTCCCCCGGGACAGGGAAGAACACTGAAGCTTTCTTT; CDR3: CASSSPGTGKNTEAFF
J: TRBJ1-2; V: TRBV6-5; D: NA; DNA: TGTGCCAGCAGTTACTCTAGCGAAAACTATGGCTACACCTTC; CDR3: CASSYSSENYGYTF
J: TRBJ2-3; V: TRBV4-1; D: NA; DNA: TGCGCCAGCAGCCAAGAGGCAGGGGCTGGAGATACGCAGTATTTT; CDR3: CASSQEAGAGDTQYF
J: TRBJ2-2; V: TRBV3-1/TRBV3-2; D: NA; DNA: TGTGCCAGCAGCCAATATCGGGTTTCCACCGGGGAGCTGTTTTTT; CDR3: CASSQYRVSTGELFF
J: TRBJ2-7; V: TRBV2; D: TRBD2; DNA: TGTGCCAGTCTAGCGGGGGGCTACGAGCAGTACTTC; CDR3: CASLAGGYEQYF
J: TRBJ1-6; V: TRBV9; D: NA; DNA: TGTGCCAGCAGCCGGGACAACTATAATTCACCCCTCCACTTT; CDR3: CASSRDNYNSPLHF
J: TRBJ1-6; V: TRBV7-3; D: TRBD1; DNA: TGTGCCAGCAGCTCCACAGGGGGTAGATCACCCCTCCACTTT; CDR3: CASSSTGGRSPLHF
J: TRBJ1-2; V: TRBV9; D: TRBD1; DNA: TGTGCCAGCAGCCCAAACCCGGGACAGCTAAACTATGGCTACACCTTC; CDR3: CASSPNPGQLNYGYTF
J: TRBJ2-2; V: TRBV6-1; D: NA; DNA: TGTGCCAGCAGTGACAGGGGTAACACCGGGGAGCTGTTTTTT; CDR3: CASSDRGNTGELFF
J: TRBJ2-7; V: TRBV10-3; D: TRBD1; DNA: TGTGCCATCAGTGAGGGGACAGGGACGAGCTCCTACGAGCAGTACTTC; CDR3: CAISEGTGTSSYEQYF
J: TRBJ1-1; V: TRBV30; D: NA; DNA: TGTGCCTGGAGTGTACTCGGCAGGGCTGCGAACACTGAAGCTTTCTTT; CDR3: CAWSVLGRAANTEAFF
J: TRBJ1-2; V: TRBV5-1; D: NA; DNA: TGCGCCAGCAGCTTGGAAGGTTGGGCAGCCTATGGCTACACCTTC; CDR3: CASSLEGWAAYGYTF
J: TRBJ2-5; V: TRBV28; D: TRBD2; DNA: TGTGCCAGCAGTTTACCTAGCGGGGGGGCCGAGACCCAGTACTTC; CDR3: CASSLPSGGAETQYF
J: TRBJ1-1; V: TRBV5-4; D: TRBD1; DNA: TGTGCCAGCAGCAGAGGGACAGGGGATGAAGCTTTCTTT; CDR3: CASSRGTGDEAFF
J: TRBJ1-5; V: TRBV2; D: NA; DNA: TGTGCCAGCAGTGAGCACAGGGTCGGGAATCAGCCCCAGCATTTT; CDR3: CASSEHRVGNQPQHF
J: TRBJ1-5; V: TRBV6-5; D: NA; DNA: TGTGCCAGCACGGAGGGGTTCTATCAGCCCCAGCATTTT; CDR3: CASTEGFYQPQHF
J: TRBJ2-3; V: TRBV25-1; D: NA; DNA: TGTGCCAGCAGTGAAGTGGGGATCGGCACAGATACGCAGTATTTT; CDR3: CASSEVGIGTDTQYF
J: TRBJ1-1; V: TRBV6-6; D: NA; DNA: TGTGCCAGCAGTTACGGAGGGTTCACTGAAGCTTTCTTT; CDR3: CASSYGGFTEAFF
J: TRBJ1-2; V: TRBV19; D: NA; DNA: TGTGCCAGTAGTATAGGAATGGGGCGGGCTCGCCGCGGCTATGGCTACACCTTC; CDR3: CASSIGMGRARRGYGYTF
J: TRBJ2-5; V: TRBV9; D: TRBD1; DNA: TGTGCCAGCAGCGTTGGCGGTCCTGGGACAGTACAAGAGACCCAGTACTTC; CDR3: CASSVGGPGTVQETQYF
J: TRBJ1-5; V: TRBV2; D: NA; DNA: TGTGCCAGCAGTGTGACAGGATATGATCAGCCCCAGCATTTT; CDR3: CASSVTGYDQPQHF
J: TRBJ1-5; V: TRBV4-1; D: NA; DNA: TGCGCCAGCAGCCAAGATGGGGTGGGGGCCCAGCATTTT; CDR3: CASSQDGVGAQHF
J: TRBJ1-1; V: TRBV18; D: TRBD1; DNA: TGTGCCAGCTCAACCAGTTTAGGGACAGATGAAGCTTTCTTT; CDR3: CASSTSLGTDEAFF